The subject of this entry is one T cell receptor (beta chain). Its antigen is undetermined. The cDNA was generated by 5'RACE with 10-nucleotide random UMIs. Sequencing runs each yielded over 170 million TCR-beta sequences from 15-18 subjects. TCRdb redid the calling of the 5' RACE reads with MiXCR, one entry per CDR3 protein. The table lists approximately 87,000 distinct CDR3 sequences, 13% to 15% of them singletons, with approximately 7.5% in the top ten. Healthy control samples came from blood bank volunteers in Maryland, USA. The sample originates from a study of neurological immune-mediated disorders. Study outcomes and limitations: Whereas HTLV-1-associated myelopathy showed the most TCR clonal expansion, multiple sclerosis showed the least, with levels below those of healthy controls.

The germline V and J ends were trimmed by 0 bases and 8 bases, with 8 bases remaining between them. Germline V gives CDR1 KGHSH, CDR2 LQKENI. This CDR3 spans 13 amino acids. The sequence was collected from a woman between 50 and 59 years old in good health. The chain is built from TRBV18 and TRBJ2-1; D not resolved. Material: PBMCs. The CDR3 DNA sequence: TGTGCCAGCTCACCACCGTCTTACGATGAGCAGTTCTTC. Amino acids: CASSPPSYDEQFF.